This T cell receptor (beta chain) originates from a study of cytomegalovirus exposure and HLA in healthy donors. In germline, CDR1 is MGHRA, CDR2 YSYEKL. This CDR3 has 16 amino acids. The V end lost 0 bases, the J end lost 7 bases, and 15 bases lay between the germline ends. Study-wide points: Reported performance of the classifier showed diagnosis of cytomegalovirus status with high specificity and sensitivity. The majority of TCR sequences were rare, yet some public TCRs appeared in many donors.

In the PCR, 60 Vbeta and 13 Jbeta primers were used. TCRdb keeps only in-frame clones here, not all; method: immunoSEQ multiplex PCR. The sample lists 200,000 to 250,000 clones; around 81% were seen once. About this clone: Its antigen is unidentified.

The J gene is TRBJ2-2, the V gene TRBV4-1; D not certain. The material sequenced was PBMCs. The TCR was taken from a woman aged 60-75 years in good health and CMV-seropositive. The CDR3 nucleotides are TGCGCCAGCAGCCAAGATGGGTTGAGGCTCAGCGGGGAGCTGTTTTTT. This sequence encodes CASSQDGLRLSGELFF.